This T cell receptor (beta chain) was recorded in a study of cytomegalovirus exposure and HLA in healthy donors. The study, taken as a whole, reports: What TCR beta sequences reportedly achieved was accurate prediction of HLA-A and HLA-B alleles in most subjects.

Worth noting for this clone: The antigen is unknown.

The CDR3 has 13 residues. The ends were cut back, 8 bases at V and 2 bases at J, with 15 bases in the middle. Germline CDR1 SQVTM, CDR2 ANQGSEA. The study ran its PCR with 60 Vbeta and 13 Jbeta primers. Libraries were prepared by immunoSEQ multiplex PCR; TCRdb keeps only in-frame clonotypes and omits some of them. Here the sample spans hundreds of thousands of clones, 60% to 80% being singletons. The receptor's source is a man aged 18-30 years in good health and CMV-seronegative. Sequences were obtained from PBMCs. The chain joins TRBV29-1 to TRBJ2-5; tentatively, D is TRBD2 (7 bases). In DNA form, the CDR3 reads TGCAGCTCCCTCCGGGGGGCTCAAGAGACCCAGTACTTC. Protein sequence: CSSLRGAQETQYF.